This TCR beta chain was sequenced for a study of regulatory T cells in long-lasting Graves disease. Arm-PCR of CDR3 regions with iRepertoire HTBI primers generated TCR beta libraries. TCRdb itself ran the multiplex PCR reads through MiXCR, one entry per CDR3 protein. The sample shows about 530,000 distinct CDR3 sequences, 15% to 20% of them seen only once. The CDR3 length is 11 residues. Between the trimmed V and J ends, which lost 3 bases and 9 bases, there was a span of 8 bases. Study-wide points: Researchers reported studying only peripheral blood, not thyroid tissue. Segments TRBV28, TRBJ1-2 and TRBJ2-5 showed preferential usage in persistent disease.

The sample's time point: newly diagnosed GD, antithyroid drugs for less than 3 months. From RNA extracted from PBMCs, the TCR library was made. This clonotype has ten or more counts. What it binds is unknown. These data also formed part of another study, on T cells in Graves' hyperthyroidism and ophthalmopathy. That work adds: Most thyroid-expanded clonotypes above 0.001 were also found in blood.

The sequence came from a woman aged 35-65 years with Graves disease. Sequencing used peripheral blood mononuclear cells (PBMCs), obtained at new diagnosis, from a patient treated with antithyroid drugs. The J gene is TRBJ1-1, the V gene TRBV12-3 or TRBV12-4; weak D call: TRBD1 (6 bases). Here the CDR3 reads CASSFQGKAFF. For the CDR3, the DNA is TGTGCCAGCAGTTTCCAGGGGAAAGCTTTCTTT.